Listed here is a single TCR beta chain. Its target is unknown. The data were obtained in a study of cytomegalovirus exposure and HLA in healthy donors. Produced via immunoSEQ multiplex PCR; TCRdb's table is partial and in-frame only. This table has about 82,000 clones, just under 95% appearing once. Germline V lookup: CDR1 DFQATT, CDR2 SNEGSKA (reference sequence). V was pared by 6 bases and J by 8 bases, with 4 bases of the junction left unmatched. The CDR3 totals 11 residues. Whole-study findings and limits: Specific recognition of CMV antigens was confirmed in vitro for a few chains (all CMV-associated). Rarity held for most TCR sequences, but there were some public TCRs that occurred in many donors. Subsequent analysis found a tendency for first-cohort TCR clusters to co-occur within the 120 or so validation repertoires. There were fewer than 200 TCR beta chains listed as cytomegalovirus-associated.

The sequence came from a man aged 18 to 35 in good health and CMV-seronegative. The chain is built from TRBV20-1 and TRBJ1-2; 9 bases line up with TRBD1. Specimen: PBMCs. The CDR3: CSADGTGGYTF. CDR3 nucleotide sequence: TGCAGTGCCGACGGGACAGGGGGCTACACCTTC.